A single TCR beta chain is shown here with its context. The CDR3 is made up of 18 amino acids. Germline V gives CDR1 SGHVS, CDR2 FQNEAQ. V shed 2 bases and J 2 bases; nucleotides not matched to a gene: 12. This record comes from a study of blood T cell repertoires in COVID-19. Only in-frame clones appear in the TCRdb table, and some are missing; sequencing was by immunoSEQ multiplex PCR. The sample has 200,000 to 250,000 clones, 88% seen once. The sequenced material came from PBMCs or T cells enriched from blood (not recorded which). The V call is TRBV7-8, the J call TRBJ2-5; TRBD2 matches 9 bases. This receptor was obtained from a woman in her 30s who had recovered from COVID-19. CDR3 amino acids: CASSLRRGGVRIQETQYF. CDR3 sequence (DNA): TGTGCCAGCAGCTTACGGCGGGGGGGCGTTAGGATACAAGAGACCCAGTACTTC.